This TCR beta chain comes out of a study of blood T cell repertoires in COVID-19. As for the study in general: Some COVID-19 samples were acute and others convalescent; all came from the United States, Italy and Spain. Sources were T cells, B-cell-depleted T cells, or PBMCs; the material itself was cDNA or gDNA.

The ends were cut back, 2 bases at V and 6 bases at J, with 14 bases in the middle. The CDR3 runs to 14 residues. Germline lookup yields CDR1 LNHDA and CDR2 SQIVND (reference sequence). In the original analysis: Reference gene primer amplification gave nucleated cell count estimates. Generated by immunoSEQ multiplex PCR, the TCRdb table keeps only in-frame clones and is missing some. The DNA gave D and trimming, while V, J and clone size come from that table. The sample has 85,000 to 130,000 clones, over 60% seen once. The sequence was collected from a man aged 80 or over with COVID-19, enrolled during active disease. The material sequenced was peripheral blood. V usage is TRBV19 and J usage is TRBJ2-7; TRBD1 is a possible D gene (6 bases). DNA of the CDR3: TGTGCCAGTAGTATATGGGGACACCCCCTCGAGCAGTACTTC. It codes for CASSIWGHPLEQYF.